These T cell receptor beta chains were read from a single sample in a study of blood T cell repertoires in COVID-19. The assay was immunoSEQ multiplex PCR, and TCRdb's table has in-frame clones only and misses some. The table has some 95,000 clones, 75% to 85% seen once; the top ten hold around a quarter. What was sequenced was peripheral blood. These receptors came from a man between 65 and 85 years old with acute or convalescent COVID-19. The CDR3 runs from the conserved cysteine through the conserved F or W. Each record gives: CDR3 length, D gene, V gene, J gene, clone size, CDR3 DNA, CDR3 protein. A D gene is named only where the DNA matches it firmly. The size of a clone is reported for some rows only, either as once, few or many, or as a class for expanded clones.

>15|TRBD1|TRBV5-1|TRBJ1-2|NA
TGCGCCAGCAGCCCCGCGGGACAGGGGAACGTTGGCTACACCTTC
CASSPAGQGNVGYTF
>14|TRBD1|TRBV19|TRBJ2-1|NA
TGTGCCAGTAGTGAAGGACAGGGGTACAATGAGCAGTTCTTC
CASSEGQGYNEQFF
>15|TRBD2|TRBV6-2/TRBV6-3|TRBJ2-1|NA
TGTGCCAGCAGCCGACCCGGACTAGCGCAGAATGAGCAGTTCTTC
CASSRPGLAQNEQFF
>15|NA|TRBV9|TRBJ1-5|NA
TGTGCCAGCAGCGCCACAGGTTATAGCAATCAGCCCCAGCATTTT
CASSATGYSNQPQHF
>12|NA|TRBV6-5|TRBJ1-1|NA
TGTGCCAGCAGGGATAGGGGCACTGAAGCTTTCTTT
CASRDRGTEAFF
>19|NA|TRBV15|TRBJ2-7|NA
TGTGCCACCAGCAGAGAGGTCAGGGGGGAACAATTTAGTTTCCACGAGCAGTACTTC
CATSREVRGEQFSFHEQYF
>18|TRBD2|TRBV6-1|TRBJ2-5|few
TGTGCCAGCAGTGAAGCACTAGCGGGGGCGGCGGTGAAAGAGACCCAGTACTTC
CASSEALAGAAVKETQYF
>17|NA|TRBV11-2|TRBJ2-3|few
TGTGCCAGCCAAAACACAGCATTAAAAGGTTACACAGATACGCAGTATTTT
CASQNTALKGYTDTQYF
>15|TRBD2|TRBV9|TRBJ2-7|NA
TGTGCCAGCAGCGTAGGAGGACTAGCGGGAGTCGAGCAGTACTTC
CASSVGGLAGVEQYF
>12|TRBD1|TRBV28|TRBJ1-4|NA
TGTGCCAGCAGTCCCGGGACAGTAGGCCTGTTTTTT
CASSPGTVGLFF
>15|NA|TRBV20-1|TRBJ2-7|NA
TGCAGTGCTAGTCCGAGGGGGAGGGCCTTATACGAGCAGTACTTC
CSASPRGRALYEQYF
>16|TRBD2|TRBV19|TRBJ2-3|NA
TGTGCCAGTAGTTACCTACTCGGACTAGCGGGAGGACATAAGTATTTT
CASSYLLGLAGGHKYF
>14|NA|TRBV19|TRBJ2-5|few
TGTGCCAGTAGTATTAACGGGAACCAAGAGACCCAGTACTTC
CASSINGNQETQYF
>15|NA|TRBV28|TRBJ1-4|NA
TGTGCCAGCAGTTTAGGCGGCGGGAGTAATGAAAAACTGTTTTTT
CASSLGGGSNEKLFF
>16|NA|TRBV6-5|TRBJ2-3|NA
TGTGCCAGCAGTTACTCCTACTCTAGCGCTGCAGATACGCAGTATTTT
CASSYSYSSAADTQYF
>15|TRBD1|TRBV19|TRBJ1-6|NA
TGTGCCAGTACCCCGGACAGGGCGTATAATTCACCCCTCCACTTT
CASTPDRAYNSPLHF
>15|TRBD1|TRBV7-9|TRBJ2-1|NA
TGTGCCAGCAGCCCTCGGGACAGGACATACAATGAGCAGTTCTTC
CASSPRDRTYNEQFF
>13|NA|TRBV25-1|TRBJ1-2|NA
TGTGCCAGCAGTGATAGGACCCAGGGGGGCTACACCTTC
CASSDRTQGGYTF
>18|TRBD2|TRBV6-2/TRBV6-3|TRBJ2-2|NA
TGTGCCAGCAGTACCCCCTTACTAGCGGGAGAAGAAGCCGGGGAGCTGTTTTTT
CASSTPLLAGEEAGELFF
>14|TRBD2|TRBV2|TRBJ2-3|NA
TGTGCCAGCCAACTAGCGGGGCGCACAGATACGCAGTATTTT
CASQLAGRTDTQYF
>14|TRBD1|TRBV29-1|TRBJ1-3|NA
TGCAGCGTTGAGGAGGGGGCGACGGGAAACACCATATATTTT
CSVEEGATGNTIYF
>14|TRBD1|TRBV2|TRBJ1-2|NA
TGTGCCAGCGTCTCCGGGACAGGGAAGGTGAGCTACACCTTC
CASVSGTGKVSYTF
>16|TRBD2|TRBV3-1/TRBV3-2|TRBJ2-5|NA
TGTGCCAGCAGCCGAGGGTTTGCGGGGGAACAGGAGACCCAGTACTTC
CASSRGFAGEQETQYF
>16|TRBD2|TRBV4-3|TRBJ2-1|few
TGCGCCAGCAGCCAAGATCTAGCGGGGCCCTACAATGAGCAGTTCTTC
CASSQDLAGPYNEQFF
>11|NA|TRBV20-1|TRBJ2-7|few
TGCAGTGCCACGTCCGGCTACGAGCAGTACTTC
CSATSGYEQYF
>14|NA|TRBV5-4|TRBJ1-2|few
TGTGCCAGCAGTTCGGCAGGGGTGGACTATGGCTACACCTTC
CASSSAGVDYGYTF
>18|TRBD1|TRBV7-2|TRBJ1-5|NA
TGTGCCAGCAGCGCCAGAGGTACAGGGGGCGCGGGCAATCAGCCCCAGCATTTT
CASSARGTGGAGNQPQHF
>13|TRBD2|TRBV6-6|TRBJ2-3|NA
TGTGCCAGCGGAACTAGCGGGAGTGCTACGCAGTATTTT
CASGTSGSATQYF
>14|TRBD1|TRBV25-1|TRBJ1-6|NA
TGTGCCAGCAGTGGGGACAGATCCCTCACACCCCTCCACTTT
CASSGDRSLTPLHF
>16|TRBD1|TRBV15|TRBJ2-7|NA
TGTGCCACCAGCAGAGATCGGACAGGTACCATGCACGAGCAGTACTTC
CATSRDRTGTMHEQYF
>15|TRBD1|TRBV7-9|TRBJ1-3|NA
TGTGCCAGCAGCTTAAGGCAGGGGGCTGGAAACACCATATATTTT
CASSLRQGAGNTIYF
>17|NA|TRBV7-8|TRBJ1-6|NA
TGTGCCAGCAGCCCCGGGGTGGCAATCGCCTATAATTCACCCCTCCACTTT
CASSPGVAIAYNSPLHF
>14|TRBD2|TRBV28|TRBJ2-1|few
TGTGCCAGCATCCTAGCGGGAGACTACAATGAGCAGTTCTTC
CASILAGDYNEQFF
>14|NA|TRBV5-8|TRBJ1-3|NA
TGTGCCAGCAGCACAGGCCTGCCGGGAAACACCATATATTTT
CASSTGLPGNTIYF
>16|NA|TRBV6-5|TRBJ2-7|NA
TGTGCCAGCAGTTACTCGTCTAGCGCCATCTCCTACGAGCAGTACTTC
CASSYSSSAISYEQYF
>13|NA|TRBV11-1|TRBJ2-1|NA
TGTGCCAGCAGTTCAGGGGCTCACAATGAGCAGTTCTTC
CASSSGAHNEQFF
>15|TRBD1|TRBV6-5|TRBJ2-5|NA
TGTGCCAGCAGTTACGGGGACAGGGTCCGAGAGACCCAGTACTTC
CASSYGDRVRETQYF
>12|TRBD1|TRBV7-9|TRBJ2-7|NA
TGTGCCAGCAGCCGAGGGGGCGACGAGCAGTACTTC
CASSRGGDEQYF
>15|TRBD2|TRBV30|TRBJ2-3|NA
TGTGCCTGGACAGGCGGACTAGCGGGTTTGGATACGCAGTATTTT
CAWTGGLAGLDTQYF
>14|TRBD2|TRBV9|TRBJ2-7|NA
TGTGCCAGCAGCGGACTAGCGGGAGACTACGAGCAGTACTTC
CASSGLAGDYEQYF
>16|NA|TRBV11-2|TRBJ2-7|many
TGTGCCAGCAGCTTAGGCGGGACAGTTTACTCCTACGAGCAGTACTTC
CASSLGGTVYSYEQYF
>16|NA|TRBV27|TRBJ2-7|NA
TGTGCCAGCAGTCCCCACCCTGGGAAGGGGGAGTATGGGCAGTACTTC
CASSPHPGKGEYGQYF
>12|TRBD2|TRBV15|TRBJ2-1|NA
TGTGCCACCAGCGTACCTAGCGGCCCCCCGTTCTTC
CATSVPSGPPFF
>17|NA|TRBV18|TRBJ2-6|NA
TGTGCCAGCTCGACGCTCCTAGCCAACTCTGGGGCCAACGTCCTGACTTTC
CASSTLLANSGANVLTF
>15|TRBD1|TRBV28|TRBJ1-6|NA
TGTGCCAGCAGTTTCCCAGGGGGCTCGAATTCACCCCTCCACTTT
CASSFPGGSNSPLHF
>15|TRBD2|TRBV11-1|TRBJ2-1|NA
TGTGCCAGCAGCTCAACGGGGTCGTCTAGCGGTGAGCAGTTCTTC
CASSSTGSSSGEQFF
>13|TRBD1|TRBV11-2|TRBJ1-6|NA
TGTGCCAGCAGTGACAGGGGTAATTCACCCCTCCACTTT
CASSDRGNSPLHF
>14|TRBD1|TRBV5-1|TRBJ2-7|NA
TGCGCCAGCAGCAGGTGGACAGGGGCAGACGAGCAGTACTTC
CASSRWTGADEQYF
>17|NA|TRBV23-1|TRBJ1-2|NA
TGCGCCAGCAGTCAATCTCTGTTAGCAGGGGCTAACTATGGCTACACCTTC
CASSQSLLAGANYGYTF